This T cell receptor (beta chain) is drawn from a study of blood T cells in healthy people across ages. Turning to the study itself: Every two T cells gave about one barcoded beta molecule via template switching. Whole-study findings and limits: Higher diversity and more naive CD4+ cells were features of long-lived donors, compared to aged donors.

Trimming pared 3 bases from V and 11 bases from J, leaving 13 bases between. The CDR3 totals 12 residues. Germline loops: CDR1 LNHNV, CDR2 YYDKDF (reference sequence). With regard to this clonotype: As yet, its antigen is unknown.

A sample-barcoded 5' primer and a J-beta primer mix were used in a second PCR of roughly 7 to 12 cycles. Each of the cDNA molecules was tagged by a template-switch adaptor with 12 random nucleotides. TCRdb re-called the 5' RACE reads through MiXCR, storing one row per CDR3 protein. The profile shows about 780,000 distinct CDR3 sequences, 62% of them singletons. This TCR was sampled from a man younger than 45 in good health. The chain combines TRBV15 with TRBJ1-1; D not certain. The specimen sequenced was blood. Written as DNA, the CDR3 is TGTGCCACCAGCAGGGTGGACGGGCGGGCTTTCTTT. Translation: CATSRVDGRAFF.